Each of the 4 T cell receptor beta chains below was sequenced from the same sample in a study of cytomegalovirus exposure and HLA in healthy donors. The PCR was carried out with 60 Vbeta primers and 13 Jbeta primers. Only in-frame clones appear in the TCRdb table, and some are missing; sequencing was by immunoSEQ multiplex PCR. The sample contains 150,000 to 200,000 clones, under 75% of which appear only once. Sequenced sample: PBMCs. Receptor source: a man aged 40-55 years in good health and CMV-seropositive.

Written as DNA, the CDR3 is TGTGCCAGCAGCCCGACTTGGAGGGGTCGGCACGAGCAGTACTTC. It yields the protein CASSPTWRGRHEQYF. V and J are TRBV7-8 and TRBJ2-7; possible D gene TRBD2, 6 bases. CDR3 length: 15 amino acids. Germline V lookup: CDR1 SGHVS, CDR2 FQNEAQ. V lost 5 bases and J lost 5, with 19 bases in between.

The CDR3 loop is CASSLAEGSPLHF. CDR3 sequence (DNA): TGTGCCAGCAGCTTAGCGGAGGGCTCACCCCTCCACTTT. This rearrangement joins TRBV7-2 to TRBJ1-6; no reliable D call. Germline-derived CDR1 and CDR2 are SGHTA and FQGNSA. V lost 0 bases and J lost 10, with 7 bases in between. The CDR3 runs 13 residues.

The rearrangement uses TRBV4-2 and TRBJ1-4; TRBD1 might be the D (6 bases). This CDR3 region has 18 residues. From germline, CDR1 is LGHNA and CDR2 YNFKEQ. V dropped 0 bases and J dropped 3 bases, with 17 bases sitting between them. CDR3 DNA: TGTGCCAGCAGCCAAGATCTAGGGGGTAGTTCTTCTAATGAAAAACTGTTTTTT. Amino acids: CASSQDLGGSSSNEKLFF.

The V gene is TRBV25-1, the J gene TRBJ1-2; D gene ambiguous. There are 12 residues in the CDR3. V shed 6 bases and J shed 5 bases, with 10 bases lying between them. Per germline, CDR1 MGHDK and CDR2 SYGVNS. The CDR3 DNA follows: TGTGCCAGCAGCGGGGATACATATGGCTACACCTTC. It is translated as CASSGDTYGYTF.